This T cell receptor (beta chain) was documented in a study of control samples from healthy donors and cancer patients. Germline assignment: CDR1 LNHDA and CDR2 SQIVND (reference sequence). The CDR3 has 16 amino acids. Germline trimming cut 3 bases from V and 3 bases from J; bases unmatched to any gene: 6. Measured with immunoSEQ multiplex PCR; TCRdb has only the in-frame clones, and not every one. The sample lists over 100,000 clones; about nine tenths were seen once. Sequenced: blood. This sequence was found in a man younger than 35 in good health. J is TRBJ2-2 and V is TRBV19; 8 nucleotides align to TRBD2. CDR3 residues: CASSMTSGGYTGELFF. The CDR3 nucleotides read TGTGCCAGTAGTATGACCAGCGGGGGATACACCGGGGAGCTGTTTTTT.